This T cell receptor beta chain emerged from a study of beta chain features in type 1 diabetes. This clone was counted between two and nine times. Its specificity is unknown. V was clipped by 0 bases and J by 4 bases, with 12 bases between them. The CDR3 covers 15 residues. From germline, CDR1 is SGDLS and CDR2 YYNGEE. The study, taken as a whole, reports: HLA effects on TCRB rearrangement stayed unresolved here.

Each donor gave one heparinised blood draw averaging roughly 100 mL. Every isolated RNA sample was fully reverse transcribed, so sequencing captured expressed TCRB transcripts. TCRdb keeps only in-frame clones here, not all; method: immunoSEQ multiplex PCR. The repertoire includes hundreds of thousands of clones, 30% of them detected once, and 0.05% to 0.065% sits in the top ten. The clonotype was recovered from a man younger than 35 in good health. The sequenced sample was naive CD4+ T cells from blood. This chain uses TRBV9 with TRBJ2-3; weak D call: TRBD2 (6 bases). Written as DNA, the CDR3 is TGTGCCAGCAGCGTAGATCCGGGAGAGGCAGATACGCAGTATTTT. It yields the protein CASSVDPGEADTQYF.